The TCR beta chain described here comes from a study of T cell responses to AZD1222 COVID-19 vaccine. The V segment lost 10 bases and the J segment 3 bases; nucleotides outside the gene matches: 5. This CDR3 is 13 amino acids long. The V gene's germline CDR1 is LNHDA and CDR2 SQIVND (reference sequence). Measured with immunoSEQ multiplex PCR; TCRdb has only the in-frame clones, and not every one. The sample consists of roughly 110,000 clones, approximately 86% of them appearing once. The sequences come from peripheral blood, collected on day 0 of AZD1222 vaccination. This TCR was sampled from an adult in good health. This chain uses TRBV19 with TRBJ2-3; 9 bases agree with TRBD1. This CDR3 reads CATKTGGTDTQYF. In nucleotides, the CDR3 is TGTGCCACTAAGACAGGGGGAACAGATACGCAGTATTTT.